This T cell receptor (beta chain) stems from a study of blood T cell repertoires in COVID-19. The V end lost 3 bases, the J end lost 0 bases, and 11 bases lay between the germline ends. The CDR3 consists of 15 residues. Germline CDR1 and CDR2: LNHNV and YYDKDF (reference sequence). The method was immunoSEQ multiplex PCR; TCRdb's version includes in-frame clones alone and lacks a portion of them. The table has a few hundred thousand clones, roughly 90% seen once; the top ten hold more than 1%. Sequencing was done on a sample of peripheral blood. The chain employs TRBV15 and TRBJ1-2, with D perhaps TRBD1 (6 bases). This sequence originates from a man aged 40-49 years with acute or convalescent COVID-19. The CDR3 coding sequence is TGTGCCACCAGCAGGGCGACAGGTGCTAACTATGGCTACACCTTC. Its protein product is CATSRATGANYGYTF. Full variable domain (missing parts from reference TRBV15 and TRBJ1-2): DAMVIQNPRYQVTQFGKPVTLSCSQTLNHNVMYWYQQKSSQAPKLLFHYYDKDFNNEADTPDNFQSRRPNTSFCFLDIRSPGLGDTAMYLCATSRATGANYGYTFGSGTRLTVV.